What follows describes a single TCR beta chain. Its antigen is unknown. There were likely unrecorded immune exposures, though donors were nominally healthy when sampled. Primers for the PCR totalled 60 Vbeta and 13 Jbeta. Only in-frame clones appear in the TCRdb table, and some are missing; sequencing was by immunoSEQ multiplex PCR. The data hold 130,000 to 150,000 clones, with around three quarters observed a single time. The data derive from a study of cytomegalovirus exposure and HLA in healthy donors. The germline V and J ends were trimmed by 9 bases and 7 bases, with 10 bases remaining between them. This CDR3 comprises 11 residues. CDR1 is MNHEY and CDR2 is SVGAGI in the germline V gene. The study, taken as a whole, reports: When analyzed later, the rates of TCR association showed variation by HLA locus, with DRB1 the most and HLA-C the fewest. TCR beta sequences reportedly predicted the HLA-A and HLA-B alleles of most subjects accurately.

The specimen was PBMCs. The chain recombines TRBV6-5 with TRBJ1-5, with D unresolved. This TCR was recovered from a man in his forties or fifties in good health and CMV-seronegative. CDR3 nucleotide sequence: TGTGCCAGATCGGGTGAGCAGCCCCAGCATTTT. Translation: CARSGEQPQHF.